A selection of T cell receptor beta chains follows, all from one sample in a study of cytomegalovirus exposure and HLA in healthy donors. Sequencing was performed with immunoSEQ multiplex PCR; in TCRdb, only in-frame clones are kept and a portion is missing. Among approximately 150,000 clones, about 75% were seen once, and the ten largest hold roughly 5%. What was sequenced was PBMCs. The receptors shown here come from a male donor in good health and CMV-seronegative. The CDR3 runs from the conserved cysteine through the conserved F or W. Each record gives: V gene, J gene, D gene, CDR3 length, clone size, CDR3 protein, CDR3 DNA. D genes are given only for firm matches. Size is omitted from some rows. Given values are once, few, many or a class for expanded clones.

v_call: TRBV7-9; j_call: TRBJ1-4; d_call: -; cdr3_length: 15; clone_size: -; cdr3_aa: CASSSRVPGNEKLFF; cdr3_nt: TGTGCCAGCAGCAGCCGCGTCCCAGGCAATGAAAAACTGTTTTTT
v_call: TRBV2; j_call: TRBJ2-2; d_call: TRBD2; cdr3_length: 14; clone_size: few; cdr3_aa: CASSGTSGYGELFF; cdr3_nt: TGTGCCAGCAGTGGGACTAGCGGGTATGGGGAGCTGTTTTTT
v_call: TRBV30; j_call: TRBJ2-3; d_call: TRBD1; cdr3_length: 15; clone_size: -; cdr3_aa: CAWSVQGAYTDTQYF; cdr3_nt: TGTGCCTGGAGTGTCCAGGGGGCATACACAGATACGCAGTATTTT
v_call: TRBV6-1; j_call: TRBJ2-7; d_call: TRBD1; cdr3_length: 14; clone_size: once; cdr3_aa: CASRDRFPSYEQYF; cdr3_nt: TGTGCCAGCCGGGACAGGTTTCCCTCCTACGAGCAGTACTTC
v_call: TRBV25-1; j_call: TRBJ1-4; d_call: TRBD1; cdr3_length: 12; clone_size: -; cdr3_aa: CASSADRVGLFF; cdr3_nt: TGTGCCAGCAGCGCGGACAGGGTAGGACTGTTTTTT
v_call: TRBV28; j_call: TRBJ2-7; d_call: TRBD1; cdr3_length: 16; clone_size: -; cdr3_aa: CASSRTGGSGIYEQYF; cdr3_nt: TGTGCCAGCAGCCGAACAGGGGGATCCGGGATCTACGAGCAGTACTTC
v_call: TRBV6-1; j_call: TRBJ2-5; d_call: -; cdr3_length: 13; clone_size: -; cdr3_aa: CARQGQGEETQYF; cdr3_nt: TGTGCCAGACAAGGGCAGGGTGAAGAGACCCAGTACTTC
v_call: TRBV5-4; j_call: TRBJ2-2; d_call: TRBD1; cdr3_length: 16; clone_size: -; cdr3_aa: CASSLGDRVYTGELFF; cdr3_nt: TGTGCCAGCAGCTTGGGGGACAGGGTATACACCGGGGAGCTGTTTTTT
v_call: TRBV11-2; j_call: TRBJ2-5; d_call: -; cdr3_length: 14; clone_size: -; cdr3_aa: CASSRTQGGETQYF; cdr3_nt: TGTGCCAGCAGCCGGACACAGGGTGGTGAGACCCAGTACTTC
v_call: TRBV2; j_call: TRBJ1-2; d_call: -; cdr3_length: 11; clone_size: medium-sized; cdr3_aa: CASSQDYGYTF; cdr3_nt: TGTGCCAGCAGTCAGGACTATGGCTACACCTTC
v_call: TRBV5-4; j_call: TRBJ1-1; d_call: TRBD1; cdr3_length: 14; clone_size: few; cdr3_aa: CASSPDRVNTEAFF; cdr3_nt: TGTGCCAGCAGCCCGGACAGGGTGAACACTGAAGCTTTCTTT
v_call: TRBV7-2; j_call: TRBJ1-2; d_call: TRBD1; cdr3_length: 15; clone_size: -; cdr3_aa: CASSLAPGQGRGYTF; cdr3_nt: TGTGCCAGCAGCTTAGCCCCGGGACAGGGACGGGGCTACACCTTC
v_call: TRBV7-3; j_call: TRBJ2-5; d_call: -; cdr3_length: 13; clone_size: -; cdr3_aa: CASSYGGGETQYF; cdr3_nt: TGTGCCAGCAGCTATGGGGGAGGAGAGACCCAGTACTTC
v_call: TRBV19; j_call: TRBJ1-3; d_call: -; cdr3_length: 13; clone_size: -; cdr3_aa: CASIPSSGNTIYF; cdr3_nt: TGTGCCAGTATTCCGAGCTCTGGAAACACCATATATTTT
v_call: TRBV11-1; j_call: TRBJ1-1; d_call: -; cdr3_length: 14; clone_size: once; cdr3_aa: CASSFSGGRTEAFF; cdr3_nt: TGTGCCAGCAGCTTCTCGGGGGGGAGGACTGAAGCTTTCTTT
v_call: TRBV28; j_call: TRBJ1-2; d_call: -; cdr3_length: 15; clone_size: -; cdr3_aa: CASSPTSGENYGYTF; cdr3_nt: TGTGCCAGCAGTCCTACCTCAGGCGAGAACTATGGCTACACCTTC
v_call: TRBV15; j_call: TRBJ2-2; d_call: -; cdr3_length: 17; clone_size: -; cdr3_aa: CATSSSITGVGTGELFF; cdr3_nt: TGTGCCACCAGCAGCTCAATCACGGGAGTAGGCACCGGGGAGCTGTTTTTT
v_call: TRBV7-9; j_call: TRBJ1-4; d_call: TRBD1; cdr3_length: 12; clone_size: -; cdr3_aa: CASSPGQGKLFF; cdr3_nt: TGTGCCAGCAGCCCGGGACAGGGAAAACTGTTTTTT
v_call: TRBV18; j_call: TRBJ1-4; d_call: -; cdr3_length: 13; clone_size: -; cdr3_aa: CASSPSGNEKLFF; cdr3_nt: TGTGCCAGCTCACCGAGCGGCAATGAAAAACTGTTTTTT
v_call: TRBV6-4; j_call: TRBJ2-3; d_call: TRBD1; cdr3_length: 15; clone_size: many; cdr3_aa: CASRATGGASDTQYF; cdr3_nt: TGTGCCAGCAGAGCCACAGGGGGCGCATCAGATACGCAGTATTTT
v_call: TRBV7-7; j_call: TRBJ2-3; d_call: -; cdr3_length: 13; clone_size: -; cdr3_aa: CASSLTGRDTQYF; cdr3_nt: TGTGCCAGCAGCCTCACGGGTAGAGATACGCAGTATTTT
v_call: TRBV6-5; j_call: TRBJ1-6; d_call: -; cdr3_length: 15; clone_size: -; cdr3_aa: CASRTDTAYNSPLHF; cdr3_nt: TGTGCCAGCAGAACGGACACCGCCTATAATTCACCCCTCCACTTT
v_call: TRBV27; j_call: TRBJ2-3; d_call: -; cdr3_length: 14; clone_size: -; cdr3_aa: CASRSRRDRDTQYF; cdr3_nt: TGTGCCAGCAGGTCCAGACGGGATAGGGATACGCAGTATTTT
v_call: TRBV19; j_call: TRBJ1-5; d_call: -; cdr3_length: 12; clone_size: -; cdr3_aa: CASSILNQPQHF; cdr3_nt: TGTGCCAGTAGTATCCTTAATCAGCCCCAGCATTTT
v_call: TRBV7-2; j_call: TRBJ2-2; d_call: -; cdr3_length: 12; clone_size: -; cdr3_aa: CASSQYTGELFF; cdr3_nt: TGTGCCAGCAGCCAATACACCGGGGAGCTGTTTTTT
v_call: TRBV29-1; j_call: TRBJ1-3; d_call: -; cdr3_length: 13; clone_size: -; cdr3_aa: CSVERLPGNTIYF; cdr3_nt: TGCAGCGTTGAACGTCTCCCTGGAAACACCATATATTTT
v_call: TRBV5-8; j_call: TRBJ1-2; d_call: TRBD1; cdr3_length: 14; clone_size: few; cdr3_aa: CASSLGQVFYGYTF; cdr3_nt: TGTGCCAGCAGCTTAGGACAGGTCTTCTATGGCTACACCTTC
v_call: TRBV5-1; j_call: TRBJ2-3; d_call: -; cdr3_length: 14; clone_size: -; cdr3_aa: CASSFFQGTDTQYF; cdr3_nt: TGCGCCAGCAGCTTTTTTCAGGGCACAGATACGCAGTATTTT
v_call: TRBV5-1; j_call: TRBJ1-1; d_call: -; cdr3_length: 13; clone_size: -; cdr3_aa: CASSLRTVTEAFF; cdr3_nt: TGCGCCAGCAGCCTCAGGACAGTTACTGAAGCTTTCTTT
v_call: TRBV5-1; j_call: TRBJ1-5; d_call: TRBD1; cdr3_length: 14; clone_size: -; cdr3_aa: CASSSGQGDQPQHF; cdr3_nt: TGCGCCAGCAGCTCAGGACAGGGAGATCAGCCCCAGCATTTT
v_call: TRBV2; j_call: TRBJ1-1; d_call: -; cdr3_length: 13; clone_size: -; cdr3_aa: CASSGQRNTEAFF; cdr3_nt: TGTGCCAGCAGTGGACAGCGGAACACTGAAGCTTTCTTT
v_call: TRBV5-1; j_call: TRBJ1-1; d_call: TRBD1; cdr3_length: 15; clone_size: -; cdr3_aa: CASSLITGANTEAFF; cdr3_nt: TGCGCCAGCAGCCTCATTACAGGGGCGAACACTGAAGCTTTCTTT
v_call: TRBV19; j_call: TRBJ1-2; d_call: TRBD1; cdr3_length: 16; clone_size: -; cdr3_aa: CASSIAGARGYMRYTF; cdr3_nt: TGTGCCAGTAGTATAGCGGGAGCCAGGGGGTATATGCGCTACACCTTC
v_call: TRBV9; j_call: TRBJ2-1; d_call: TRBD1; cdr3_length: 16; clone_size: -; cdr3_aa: CASSTRGQVVYNEQFF; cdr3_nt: TGTGCCAGCAGCACCCGGGGACAGGTCGTCTACAATGAGCAGTTCTTC
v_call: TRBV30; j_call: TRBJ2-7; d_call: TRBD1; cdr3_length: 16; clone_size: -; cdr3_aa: CAWSPLGQGKIDEQYF; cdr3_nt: TGTGCCTGGAGTCCTCTCGGACAGGGCAAAATCGACGAGCAGTACTTC
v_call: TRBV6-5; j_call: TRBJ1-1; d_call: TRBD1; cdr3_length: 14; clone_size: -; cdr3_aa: CASTNSGTGHEAFF; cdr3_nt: TGTGCCAGCACCAATTCCGGGACAGGCCATGAAGCTTTCTTT
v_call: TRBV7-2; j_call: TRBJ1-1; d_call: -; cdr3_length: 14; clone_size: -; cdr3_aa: CASSPDSINTEAFF; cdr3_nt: TGTGCCAGCAGCCCGGACAGTATAAACACTGAAGCTTTCTTT
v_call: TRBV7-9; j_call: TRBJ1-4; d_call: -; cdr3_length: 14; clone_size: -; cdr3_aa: CASSLGGDAEKLFF; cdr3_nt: TGTGCCAGCAGCTTGGGGGGTGACGCGGAAAAACTGTTTTTT
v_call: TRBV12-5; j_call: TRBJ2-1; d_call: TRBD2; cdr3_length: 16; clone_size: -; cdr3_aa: CASGLVLSGAYNEQFF; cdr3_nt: TGTGCTAGTGGTTTGGTTCTAAGCGGGGCCTACAATGAGCAGTTCTTC
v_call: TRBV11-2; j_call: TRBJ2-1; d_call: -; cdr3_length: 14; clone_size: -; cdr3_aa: CASSLSFTSLEQFF; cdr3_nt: TGTGCCAGCAGCTTATCGTTTACTAGTCTTGAGCAGTTCTTC
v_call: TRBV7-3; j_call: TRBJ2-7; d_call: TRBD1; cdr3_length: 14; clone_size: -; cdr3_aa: CASSLPGTDYEQYF; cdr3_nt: TGTGCCAGCAGCTTGCCCGGGACAGACTACGAGCAGTACTTC
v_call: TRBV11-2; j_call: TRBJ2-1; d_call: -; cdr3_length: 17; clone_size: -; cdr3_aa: CASSLAPGPTGSNEQFF; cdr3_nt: TGTGCCAGCAGCTTAGCCCCGGGCCCAACGGGGTCCAATGAGCAGTTCTTC
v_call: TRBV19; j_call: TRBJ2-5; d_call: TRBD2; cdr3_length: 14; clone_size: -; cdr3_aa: CASSRGGADETQYF; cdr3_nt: TGTGCCAGTAGCCGCGGGGGGGCCGATGAGACCCAGTACTTC
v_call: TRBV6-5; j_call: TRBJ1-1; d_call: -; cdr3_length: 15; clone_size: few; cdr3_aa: CASRRRIQDHTEAFF; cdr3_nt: TGTGCCAGCAGACGACGAATACAGGATCACACTGAAGCTTTCTTT
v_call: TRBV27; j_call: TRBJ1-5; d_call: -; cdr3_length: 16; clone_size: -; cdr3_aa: CASSLLLGGAGQPQHF; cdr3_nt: TGTGCCAGCAGTTTATTGTTAGGGGGGGCGGGGCAGCCCCAGCATTTT
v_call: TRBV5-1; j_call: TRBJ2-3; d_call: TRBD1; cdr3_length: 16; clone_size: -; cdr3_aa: CASSTTGDSSTDTQYF; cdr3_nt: TGCGCCAGCAGTACGACAGGGGACAGTAGCACAGATACGCAGTATTTT
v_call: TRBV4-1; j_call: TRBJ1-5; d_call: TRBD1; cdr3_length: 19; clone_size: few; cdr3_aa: CASSQGRLRQGTSDQPQHF; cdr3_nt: TGCGCCAGCAGCCAAGGGCGCCTGAGACAGGGGACGTCTGATCAGCCCCAGCATTTT